Listed below are T cell receptor beta chains from one sample, sequenced in a study of Ad26.COV2.S vaccination and SARS-CoV-2 variants. This table comes from immunoSEQ multiplex PCR, and its TCRdb copy is limited to in-frame clones, with some not included. The data show roughly 380,000 clones, around 83% seen once. The sample in question was peripheral blood, obtained in a trial of Ad26.COV2.S vaccine versus placebo. All receptors derive from a person aged 18-65 years who received the Ad26.COV2.S COVID-19 vaccine or a placebo. Each CDR3 is given with its conserved first and last residue. Each record gives: D gene, J gene, clone size, V gene, CDR3 protein, CDR3 DNA. A D gene is named only where the DNA matches it firmly. Rows may omit the clone size; those that give it use once, few, many or a size class.

TRBD2 TRBJ2-4 once TRBV3-1/TRBV3-2 CASSPGLAVAKNIQYF TGTGCCAGCAGTCCGGGACTAGCGGTAGCCAAAAACATTCAGTACTTC
. TRBJ1-4 . TRBV2 CASSDLAGEKLFF TGTGCCAGCAGCGACTTAGCGGGTGAAAAACTGTTTTTT
. TRBJ2-1 . TRBV19 CASTGSGLLNEQFF TGTGCCAGTACCGGCAGCGGGCTTCTCAATGAGCAGTTCTTC
. TRBJ1-2 . TRBV29-1 CSVAPGLANYGYTF TGCAGCGTTGCGCCGGGGCTAGCTAACTATGGCTACACCTTC
. TRBJ1-5 . TRBV12-3/TRBV12-4 CASSFKYDQPQHF TGTGCCAGCAGTTTTAAGTATGATCAGCCCCAGCATTTT
TRBD1 TRBJ2-7 . TRBV18 CASSSSGQANYEQYF TGTGCCAGCTCATCGTCGGGACAGGCGAACTACGAGCAGTACTTC
. TRBJ1-4 . TRBV19 CASTPVGGQRATNEKLFF TGTGCCAGTACCCCGGTCGGGGGTCAGAGGGCAACTAATGAAAAACTGTTTTTT
. TRBJ2-2 . TRBV5-6 CASSLVVGAIDGELFF TGTGCCAGCAGCTTGGTTGTGGGGGCGATTGACGGGGAGCTGTTTTTT
TRBD2 TRBJ2-2 . TRBV10-3 CAISELGLAGGLPDFTGELFF TGTGCCATCAGTGAGTTGGGACTAGCGGGGGGCTTACCGGATTTCACCGGGGAGCTGTTTTTT
. TRBJ1-1 . TRBV2 CASSEQRLMNTEAFF TGTGCCAGCAGTGAACAAAGACTCATGAACACTGAAGCTTTCTTT